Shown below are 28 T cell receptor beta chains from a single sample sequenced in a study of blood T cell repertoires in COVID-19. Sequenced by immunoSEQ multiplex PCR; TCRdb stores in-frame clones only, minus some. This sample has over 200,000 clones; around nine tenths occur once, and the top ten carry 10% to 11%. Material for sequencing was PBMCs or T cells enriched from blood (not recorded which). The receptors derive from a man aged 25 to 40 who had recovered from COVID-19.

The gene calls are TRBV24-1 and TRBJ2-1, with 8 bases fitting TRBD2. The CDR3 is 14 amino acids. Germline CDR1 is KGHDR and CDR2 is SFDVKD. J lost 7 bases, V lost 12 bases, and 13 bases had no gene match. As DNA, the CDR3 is TGTGCCGTGAGTTCGGGGGGGGGCCTGAATGAGCAGTTCTTC. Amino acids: CAVSSGGGLNEQFF.

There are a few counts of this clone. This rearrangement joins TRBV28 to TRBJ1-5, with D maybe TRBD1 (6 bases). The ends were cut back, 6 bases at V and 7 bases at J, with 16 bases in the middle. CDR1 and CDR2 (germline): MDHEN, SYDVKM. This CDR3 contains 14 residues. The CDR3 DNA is TGTGCCAGCAGACATACAGGGTTCCTCCAGCCCCAGCATTTT. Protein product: CASRHTGFLQPQHF.

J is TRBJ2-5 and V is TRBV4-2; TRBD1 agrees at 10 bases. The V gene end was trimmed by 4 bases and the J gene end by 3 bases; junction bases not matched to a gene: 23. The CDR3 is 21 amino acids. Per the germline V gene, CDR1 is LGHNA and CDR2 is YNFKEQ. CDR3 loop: CASSLKRTGTGVSKVKETQYF. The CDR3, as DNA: TGTGCCAGCAGCCTTAAGAGAACCGGGACAGGGGTTTCTAAGGTAAAAGAGACCCAGTACTTC.

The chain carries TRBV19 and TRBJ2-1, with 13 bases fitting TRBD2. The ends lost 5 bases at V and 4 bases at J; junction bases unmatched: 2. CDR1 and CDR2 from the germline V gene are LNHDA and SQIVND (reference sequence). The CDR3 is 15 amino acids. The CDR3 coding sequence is TGTGCCAGTAGTCCGGGACTAGCGGGATACAATGAGCAGTTCTTC. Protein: CASSPGLAGYNEQFF.

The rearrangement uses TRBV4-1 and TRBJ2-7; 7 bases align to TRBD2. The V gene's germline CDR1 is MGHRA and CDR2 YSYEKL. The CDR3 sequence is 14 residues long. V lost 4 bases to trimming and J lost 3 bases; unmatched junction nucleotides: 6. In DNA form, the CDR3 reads TGCGCCAGCAGCCGCACCGGGACTAACTACGAGCAGTACTTC. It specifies CASSRTGTNYEQYF.

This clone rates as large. CDR3 nucleotides: TGTGCCAGCAGTGATCAGATGAACACTGAAGCTTTCTTT. Protein sequence: CASSDQMNTEAFF. The genes are TRBV2 and TRBJ1-1; no clear D gene. The CDR3 spans 13 residues. Deletions cut 3 bases from V and 0 bases from J, with 5 bases between. The V gene's germline CDR1 is SNHLY and CDR2 FYNNEI.

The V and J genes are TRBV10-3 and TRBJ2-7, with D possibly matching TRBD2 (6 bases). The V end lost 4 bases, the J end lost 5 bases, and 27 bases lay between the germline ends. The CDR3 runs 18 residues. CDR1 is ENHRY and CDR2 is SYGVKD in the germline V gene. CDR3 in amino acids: CAISGREGSAGLLDEQYF. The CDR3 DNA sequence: TGTGCCATCAGTGGCAGGGAAGGTTCGGCGGGGCTTTTGGACGAGCAGTACTTC.

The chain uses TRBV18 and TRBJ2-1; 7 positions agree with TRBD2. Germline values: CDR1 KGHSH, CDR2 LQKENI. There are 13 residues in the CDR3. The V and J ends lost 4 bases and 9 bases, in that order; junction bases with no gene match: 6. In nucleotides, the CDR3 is TGTGCCAGCTCACGGGTAAGGGAGGGTGAGCAGTTCTTC. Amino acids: CASSRVREGEQFF.

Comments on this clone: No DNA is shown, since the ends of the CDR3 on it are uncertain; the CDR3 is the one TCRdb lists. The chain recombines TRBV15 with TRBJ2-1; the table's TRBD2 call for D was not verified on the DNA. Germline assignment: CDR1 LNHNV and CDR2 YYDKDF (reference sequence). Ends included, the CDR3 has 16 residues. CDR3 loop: CATSRDSWAGGALVIF.

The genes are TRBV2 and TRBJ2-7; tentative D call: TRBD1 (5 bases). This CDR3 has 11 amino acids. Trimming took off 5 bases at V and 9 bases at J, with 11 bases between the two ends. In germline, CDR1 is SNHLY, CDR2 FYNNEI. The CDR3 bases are TGTGCCAGCAGTCGCGACAGCCGGCAGTACTTC. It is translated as CASSRDSRQYF.

CDR3 amino acids: CASSEHRQVAQETQYF. The CDR3 nucleotides read TGTGCCAGCAGCGAGCACAGACAGGTCGCACAAGAGACCCAGTACTTC. The chain links TRBV9 to TRBJ2-5, with TRBD1 as a possible D gene (6 bases). This CDR3 spans 16 amino acids. CDR1 is SGDLS, CDR2 YYNGEE, per germline. With 3 bases removed from V and 2 bases from J, the gap between germline ends came to 17 bases.

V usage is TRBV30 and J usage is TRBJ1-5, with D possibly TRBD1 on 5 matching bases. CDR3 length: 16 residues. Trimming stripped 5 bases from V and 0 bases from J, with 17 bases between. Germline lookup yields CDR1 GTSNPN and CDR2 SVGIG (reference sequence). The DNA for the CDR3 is TGTGCCTGGTCGCGGGACGGGCCCAATAGCAATCAGCCCCAGCATTTT. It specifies CAWSRDGPNSNQPQHF.

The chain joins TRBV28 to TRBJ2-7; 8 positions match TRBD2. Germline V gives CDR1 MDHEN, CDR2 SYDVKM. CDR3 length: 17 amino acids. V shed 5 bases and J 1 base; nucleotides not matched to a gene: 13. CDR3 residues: CASSTPISGSGSYEQYF. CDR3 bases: TGTGCCAGCAGTACGCCGATCAGCGGGAGTGGGTCCTACGAGCAGTACTTC.

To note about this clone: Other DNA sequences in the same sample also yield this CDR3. CDR3 region: CASSSGNYGYTF. The CDR3 DNA reads TGTGCCAGCAGTTCGGGGAACTATGGCTACACCTTC. The chain has TRBV28 and TRBJ1-2; D is uncertain. The CDR3 length is 12 residues. V dropped 4 bases and J dropped 2 bases, with 5 bases sitting between them. Per germline, CDR1 MDHEN and CDR2 SYDVKM.

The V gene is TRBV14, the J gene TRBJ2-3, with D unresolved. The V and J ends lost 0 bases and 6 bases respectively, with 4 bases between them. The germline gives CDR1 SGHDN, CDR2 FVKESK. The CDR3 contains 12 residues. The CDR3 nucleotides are TGTGCCAGCAGCCAAGAATCGGATACGCAGTATTTT. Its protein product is CASSQESDTQYF.

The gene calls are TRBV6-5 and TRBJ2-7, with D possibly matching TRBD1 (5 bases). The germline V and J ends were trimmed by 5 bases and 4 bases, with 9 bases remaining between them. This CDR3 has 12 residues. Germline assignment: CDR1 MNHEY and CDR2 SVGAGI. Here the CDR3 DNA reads TGTGCCAGCAGTAAGGGGATTTACGAGCAGTACTTC. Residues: CASSKGIYEQYF.

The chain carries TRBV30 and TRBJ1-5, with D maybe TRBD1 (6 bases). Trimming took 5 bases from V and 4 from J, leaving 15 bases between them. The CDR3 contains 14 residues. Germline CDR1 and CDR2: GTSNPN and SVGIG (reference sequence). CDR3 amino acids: CAWGGTSLNQPQHF. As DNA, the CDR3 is TGTGCCTGGGGAGGGACAAGTCTTAATCAGCCCCAGCATTTT.

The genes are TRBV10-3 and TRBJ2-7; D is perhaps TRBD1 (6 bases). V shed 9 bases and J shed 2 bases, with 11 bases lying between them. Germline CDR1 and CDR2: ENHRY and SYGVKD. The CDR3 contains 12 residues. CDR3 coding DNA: TGTGCCATTTTGACAGGTACCTACGAGCAGTACTTC. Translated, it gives CAILTGTYEQYF.

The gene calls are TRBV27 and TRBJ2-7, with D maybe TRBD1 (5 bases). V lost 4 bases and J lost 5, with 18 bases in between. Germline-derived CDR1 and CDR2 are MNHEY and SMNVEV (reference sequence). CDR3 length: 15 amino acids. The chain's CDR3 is CASSSQAGARDEQYF. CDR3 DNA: TGTGCCAGCAGTTCCCAGGCTGGGGCCCGGGACGAGCAGTACTTC.

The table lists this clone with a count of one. CDR3 loop: CASSQEQASGTYEQYF. In DNA, the CDR3 is TGCGCCAGCAGCCAAGAGCAAGCTAGCGGGACCTACGAGCAGTACTTC. The V call is TRBV4-3, the J call TRBJ2-7, with TRBD2 identical over 9 bases. CDR3 length: 16 amino acids. Unmatched junction bases numbered 5, after V lost 0 bases and J lost 2 bases. Germline V gene sequence: CDR1 LGHNA, CDR2 YSLEER.

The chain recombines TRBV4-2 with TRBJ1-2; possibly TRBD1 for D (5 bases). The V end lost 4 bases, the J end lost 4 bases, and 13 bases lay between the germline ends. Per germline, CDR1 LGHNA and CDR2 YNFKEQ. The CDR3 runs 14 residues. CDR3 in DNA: TGTGCCAGCAGCCCGACCGACAGTCCCTATGGCTACACCTTC. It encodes CASSPTDSPYGYTF.

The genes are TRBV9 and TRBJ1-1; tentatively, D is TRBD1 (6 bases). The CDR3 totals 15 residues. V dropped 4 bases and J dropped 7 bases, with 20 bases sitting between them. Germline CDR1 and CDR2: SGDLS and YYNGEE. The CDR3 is CASSSLTRGGGEAFF. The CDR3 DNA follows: TGTGCCAGCAGCTCCCTCACCAGGGGCGGGGGTGAAGCTTTCTTT.

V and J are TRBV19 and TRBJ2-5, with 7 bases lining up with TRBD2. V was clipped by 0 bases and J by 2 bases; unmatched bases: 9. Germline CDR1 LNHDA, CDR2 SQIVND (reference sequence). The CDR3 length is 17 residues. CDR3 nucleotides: TGTGCCAGTAGTATAGATACCGCGGGAGCTAATCAAGAGACCCAGTACTTC. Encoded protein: CASSIDTAGANQETQYF.

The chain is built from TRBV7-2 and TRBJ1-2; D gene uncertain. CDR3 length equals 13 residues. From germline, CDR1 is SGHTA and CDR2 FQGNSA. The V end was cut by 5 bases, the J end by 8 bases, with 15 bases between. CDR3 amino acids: CASSIDTGAGYTF. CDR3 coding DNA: TGTGCCAGCAGCATCGACACCGGCGCGGGCTACACCTTC.

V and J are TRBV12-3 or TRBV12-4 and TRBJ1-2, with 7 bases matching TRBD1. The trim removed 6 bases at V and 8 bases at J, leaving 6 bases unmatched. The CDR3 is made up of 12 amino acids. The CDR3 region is CASSPTGWGYTF. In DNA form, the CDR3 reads TGTGCCAGCAGCCCGACAGGGTGGGGCTACACCTTC.

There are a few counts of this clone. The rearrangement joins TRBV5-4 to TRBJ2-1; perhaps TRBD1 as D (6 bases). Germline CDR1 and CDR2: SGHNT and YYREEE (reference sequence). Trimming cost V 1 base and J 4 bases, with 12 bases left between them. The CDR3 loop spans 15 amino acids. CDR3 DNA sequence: TGTGCCAGCAGCTTGAGGAGTACAGGGTACAATGAGCAGTTCTTC. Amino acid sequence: CASSLRSTGYNEQFF.

CDR3 in amino acids: CASSGGADRRYTHNTEAFF. CDR3 coding DNA: TGTGCCAGCAGTGGCGGAGCGGACAGGCGATACACGCACAACACTGAAGCTTTCTTT. The J gene is TRBJ1-1, the V gene TRBV6-4, with 7 bases that match TRBD1. CDR3 length: 19 amino acids. Germline-derived CDR1 and CDR2 are MRHNA and SNTAGT. V dropped 4 bases and J dropped 2; count of bases not matched to a gene: 19.

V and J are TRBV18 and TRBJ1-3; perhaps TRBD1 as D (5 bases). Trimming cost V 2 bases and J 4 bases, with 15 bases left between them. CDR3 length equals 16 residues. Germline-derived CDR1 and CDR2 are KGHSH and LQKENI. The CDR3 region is CASSPWDAGDGNTIYF. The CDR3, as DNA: TGTGCCAGCTCACCATGGGACGCGGGGGACGGAAACACCATATATTTT.